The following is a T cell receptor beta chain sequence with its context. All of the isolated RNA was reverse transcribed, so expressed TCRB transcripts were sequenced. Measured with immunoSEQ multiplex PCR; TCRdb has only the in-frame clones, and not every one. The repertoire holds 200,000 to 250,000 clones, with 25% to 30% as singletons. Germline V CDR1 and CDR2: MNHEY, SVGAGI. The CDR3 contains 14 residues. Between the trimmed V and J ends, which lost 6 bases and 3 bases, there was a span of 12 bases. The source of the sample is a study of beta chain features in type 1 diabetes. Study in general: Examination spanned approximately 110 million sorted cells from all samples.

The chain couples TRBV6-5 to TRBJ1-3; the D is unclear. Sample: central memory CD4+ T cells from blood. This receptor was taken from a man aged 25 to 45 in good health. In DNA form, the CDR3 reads TGTGCCAGCAGCCGCGTGGTGTTTGGAAACACCATATATTTT. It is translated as CASSRVVFGNTIYF.